This record covers a single T cell receptor (beta chain). This sample is part of a study of T cell changes during pregnancy in multiple sclerosis. Measured with immunoSEQ multiplex PCR; TCRdb has only the in-frame clones, and not every one. The sample comprises tens of thousands of clones, about 92% of which are singletons, and 1% to 1.5% rests with the top ten. V was trimmed by 3 bases and J by 0 bases, leaving 14 bases between them. Germline CDR1 is LGHNA and CDR2 is YSLEER. The CDR3 runs to 17 residues. This rearrangement joins TRBV4-3 to TRBJ1-4; unclear D gene. Sequenced material: peripheral blood. The sequence was collected from a female donor with multiple sclerosis, enrolled in a pregnancy study. The CDR3 DNA reads TGCGCCAGCAGCCAGGAACATCGGACCACAACTAATGAAAAACTGTTTTTT. It yields the protein CASSQEHRTTTNEKLFF.